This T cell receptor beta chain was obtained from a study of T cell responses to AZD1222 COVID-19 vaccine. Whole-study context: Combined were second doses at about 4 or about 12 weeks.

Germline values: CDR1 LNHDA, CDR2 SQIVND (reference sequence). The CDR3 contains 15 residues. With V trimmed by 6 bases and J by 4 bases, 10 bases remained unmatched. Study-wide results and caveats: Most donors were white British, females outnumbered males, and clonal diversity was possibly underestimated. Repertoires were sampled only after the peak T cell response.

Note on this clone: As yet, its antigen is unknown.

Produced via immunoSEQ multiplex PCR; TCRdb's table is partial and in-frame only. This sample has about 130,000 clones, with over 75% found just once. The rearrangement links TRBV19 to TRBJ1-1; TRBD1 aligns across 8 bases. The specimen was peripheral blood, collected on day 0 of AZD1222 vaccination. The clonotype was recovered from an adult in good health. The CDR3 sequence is CASRVRQGKGTEAFF. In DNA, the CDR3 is TGTGCCAGTAGGGTCCGACAGGGGAAGGGCACTGAAGCTTTCTTT.